The present entry profiles one T cell receptor (beta chain) with its context. No cognate antigen has been identified for it. Base qualities were left out, and no much larger clone turns up one base away. These data originate in a study of control samples from healthy donors and cancer patients (dated by TCRdb to 2020 to 2022). Library preparation employed the immunoSEQ multiplex PCR assay. As stored in TCRdb, this immuneACCESS dataset retains in-frame rearrangements with V and J assigned. A fraction of the clones does not appear; measured against another copy, unresolved V genes explain less than half of the discrepancy, and the remainder lacks a known reason. The sample table shows around 89,000 clones, and roughly four fifths are seen once. Of the sample, over 7.5% falls within the top ten clones. From its cysteine to its phenylalanine, the CDR3 spans 13 amino acids. Only the CDR3 region is kept as DNA, spanning 39 bases read in frame from base 1. Between the V and J ends, shortened by 2 bases and 4 bases respectively, the junction contains 8 bases. According to the germline V gene, CDR1 reads KGHSH and CDR2 reads LQKENI.

What was sequenced was blood. This chain joins TRBV18 to TRBJ2-5; TRBD1 is a weak D gene call, 5 bases matching. The sequence was collected from an older woman in good health. The CDR3 protein is CASSPGAGETQYF. The DNA sequence is as follows: TGTGCCAGCTCACCAGGGGCAGGAGAGACCCAGTACTTC.